Sequencing of this TCR beta chain was carried out in a study of blood T cell repertoires in COVID-19. As for the study in general: The samples span acute and convalescent COVID-19 from the United States, Italy and Spain. PBMCs, B-cell-depleted T cells, or T cells were the source of the cDNA or gDNA that made up the material.

Data came from immunoSEQ multiplex PCR; TCRdb stores just in-frame clones and leaves some out. The profile shows approximately 100,000 clones, approximately 91% of them singletons. The trim removed 5 bases at V and 5 bases at J, leaving 8 bases unmatched. The CDR3 loop spans 14 amino acids. Germline V gene lookup returns CDR1 MNHEY and CDR2 SMNVEV (reference sequence). Material for sequencing was peripheral blood. This receptor was taken from a man in his fifties or sixties with acute or convalescent COVID-19. The genes are TRBV27 and TRBJ1-1; TRBD1 aligns across 7 bases. For the CDR3, the DNA is TGTGCCAGCAGTCCCGGGGACAGTCGGACTGAAGCTTTCTTT. As protein: CASSPGDSRTEAFF.